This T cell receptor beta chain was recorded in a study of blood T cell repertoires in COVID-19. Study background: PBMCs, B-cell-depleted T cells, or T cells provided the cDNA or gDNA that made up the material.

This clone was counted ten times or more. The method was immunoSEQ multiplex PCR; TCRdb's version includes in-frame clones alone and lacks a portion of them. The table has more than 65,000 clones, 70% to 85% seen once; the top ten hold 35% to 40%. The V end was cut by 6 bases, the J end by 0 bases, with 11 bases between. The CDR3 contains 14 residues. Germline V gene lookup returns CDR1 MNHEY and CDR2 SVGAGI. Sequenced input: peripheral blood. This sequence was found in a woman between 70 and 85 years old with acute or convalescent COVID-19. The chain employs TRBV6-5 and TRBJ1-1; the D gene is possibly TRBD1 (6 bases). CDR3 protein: CASRDSNMNTEAFF. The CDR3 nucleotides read TGTGCCAGCAGGGACAGCAACATGAACACTGAAGCTTTCTTT.